Below are 5 T cell receptor beta chains sequenced from a single sample in a study of PD-L1 blockade in urothelial cancer. Sequencing used immunoSEQ multiplex PCR; TCRdb keeps in-frame clones, though not all of them. The repertoire holds around 45,000 clones, 80% seen once, with roughly 16% in the top ten. The time point: pretreatment peripheral blood. The sample consisted of PBMCs, taken around atezolizumab (anti-PD-L1) treatment. These TCRs come from a man aged 55 to 70 with urothelial cancer.

The V gene is TRBV28, the J gene TRBJ2-2, with a tentative D call TRBD2 (6 bases). The CDR3 consists of 15 residues. Germline V lookup: CDR1 MDHEN, CDR2 SYDVKM. V was cut by 2 bases and J by 5 bases, with 12 bases left in between. The CDR3 is CASSLNGRSTGELFF. CDR3 in DNA: TGTGCCAGCAGTTTAAATGGGAGGTCTACCGGGGAGCTGTTTTTT.

The chain recombines TRBV19 with TRBJ1-5; 7 nucleotides agree with TRBD1. Germline loops: CDR1 LNHDA, CDR2 SQIVND (reference sequence). This CDR3 contains 14 residues. Trimming at V came to 5 bases and at J to 8 bases, leaving 9 bases not matched to a gene. The CDR3 loop reads CASSAGGTEEPQHF. The DNA of the CDR3 is TGTGCCAGTAGTGCAGGGGGAACTGAAGAGCCCCAGCATTTT.

The V call is TRBV6-4, the J call TRBJ1-4, with 10 bases identical to TRBD1. The length of the CDR3 is 19 residues. In germline, CDR1 is MRHNA, CDR2 SNTAGT. V was clipped by 6 bases and J by 5 bases; unmatched bases: 18. In DNA form, the CDR3 reads TGTGCCAGCAGCTTTGTTGGACAGGGGGGGGTGGTGGGGAATGAAAAACTGTTTTTT. This gives the protein CASSFVGQGGVVGNEKLFF.

A few counts support this clone. The rearrangement links TRBV5-6 to TRBJ1-5, with D hard to call. The germline V gene has CDR1 SGHDT and CDR2 YYEEEE. The CDR3 is 13 amino acids. V lost 4 bases to trimming and J lost 6 bases, with 11 bases between them. In nucleotides, the CDR3 is TGTGCCAGCAGCCGAGGGAGTCGTCAGCCCCAGCATTTT. This codes for CASSRGSRQPQHF.

V gene TRBV30 combines with J gene TRBJ1-4; D is perhaps TRBD1 (6 bases). With 1 base removed from V and 0 bases from J, the gap between germline ends came to 21 bases. The CDR3 has 19 residues. Germline loops: CDR1 GTSNPN, CDR2 SVGIG (reference sequence). As DNA, the CDR3 is TGTGCCTGGAGTGGTGGTCAGGGGAGTGGAATGGCAACTAATGAAAAACTGTTTTTT. Its translation: CAWSGGQGSGMATNEKLFF.